The clone carrying this TCR beta chain has a handful of counts. Its antigen is unknown. The data stem from a study of identical twins. General observations from the study: Low generation probability was overrepresented in out-of-frame alpha sequences shared by twins.

The V end lost 6 bases, the J end lost 0 bases, and 14 bases lay between the germline ends. Germline CDR1 is SGHDT and CDR2 is YYEEEE. The CDR3 is 15 residues long. Template switching introduced a universal primer site, and the cDNA bore unique molecular identifiers. One entry per CDR3 protein, called by TCRdb with MiXCR from the 5' RACE reads. The data contain about 290,000 distinct CDR3 sequences, 8.5% to 9.5% of them singletons. The sample also formed part of further work on yellow fever vaccine responses in identical twins.

The clonotype was recovered from a woman between 18 and 29 years old in good health. The chain joins TRBV5-6 to TRBJ2-3, with D perhaps matching TRBD2 (6 bases). Sequencing input: CD8+ T cells sorted from blood. The CDR3 is CASTLAGTSTDTQYF. CDR3 nucleotide sequence: TGTGCCAGCACCCTGGCAGGGACTAGCACAGATACGCAGTATTTT.